This T cell receptor (beta chain) was identified in a study of blood T cell repertoires in COVID-19 (TCRdb year 2020). Some background on the complete study: Collaborator samples came from the United States, Italy and Spain and covered acute and convalescent phases of COVID-19. The material from the prospective study consisted of cDNA or gDNA derived from T cells, B-cell-depleted T cells, or PBMCs. Subjects who had been exposed to COVID-19, were actively infected with it, or had recovered from it provided the deeply sampled blood TCRbeta repertoires that made up the dataset. The repertoires were released in a freely available public database meant as a resource for research on the immune response to SARS-CoV-2. The samples were drawn from two sources: the first 160 participants of the ongoing ImmuneRACE study, and approximately 1,300 subjects contributed by 6 global collaborators. A de-identified subject ID, COVID-19 status, age in years and sex were almost always included in the sample metadata. HLA class I and class II types, where available, came from metadata supplied by the sample provider rather than from assay-based typing.

One collaborating source in Seattle enrolled patients while the patients were actively infected and followed the patients over time throughout the course of disease. Whole blood was collected in K2EDTA tubes by collaborating institutions according to the institutions' own protocols. For TCRbeta analysis, collaborators shipped samples in one of three forms: frozen whole blood, isolated PBMCs, or DNA extracted from either of those sample types. Beyond this particular receptor, the publication reports: Clinical and demographic metadata were provided uncurated, with the amount varying by source and participant.

V is reduced by 4 bases and J by 1 base, leaving a spacing of 11 bases between them. CDR1 is given as SGHRS and CDR2 as YFSETQ, both from the germline V gene. From cysteine to phenylalanine, the CDR3 is 14 amino acids long. The entry retains the CDR3 DNA only, 42 bases that are in frame from base 1. About this clone itself: What this receptor recognizes is not known. No per-base quality is available; no much larger clone lies one base away.

TCRbeta CDR3 regions were amplified from genomic DNA using the immunoSEQ Assay, a bias-controlled multiplex PCR. Per the original workflow: Within the assay, amplification of reference gene primers was used to estimate how many nucleated cells each sample contained. Sequence reads were collapsed and filtered to measure the absolute abundance of every unique TCRbeta CDR3 rearrangement. For each sample, productive Simpson clonality was calculated as the square root of Simpson's diversity index over productive rearrangements. Entries here come from immuneACCESS through TCRdb and include only in-frame sequences with V and J called. Some clones fail to appear in such tables; in the studies checked, an unresolved V gene covers under half of the shortfall, and the cause of the remainder is unknown. Clone size and the V and J calls come from that table; the DNA yielded D and trimming. The sample table records under 250,000 clones; about 90% of these occur just once. The ten largest clones capture roughly 0.79% of the sample.

In this chain, TRBV5-1 is recombined with TRBJ1-1, with TRBD1 perhaps the D gene, on 5 matching bases. The sequenced material came from peripheral blood. The TCR was taken from a man between 25 and 39 years old with COVID-19, enrolled during active disease. The CDR3 loop reads CASSPPGENTEAFF. The sequence in DNA is TGCGCCAGCAGCCCACCGGGGGAGAACACTGAAGCTTTCTTT.